This T cell receptor beta chain was captured by sequencing in a study of response to subunit inactivated influenza vaccine. Study conclusions and caveats: Seasonal influenza vaccination, on each occasion, was suggested by the authors to recruit few new T cells.

This clonotype was observed a few times. Its antigen remains unidentified. TCRdb reprocessed the RT-PCR reads with MiXCR, giving one entry per CDR3 protein. Here the sample spans about 570,000 distinct CDR3 sequences, around 10% being singletons. With V trimmed by 6 bases and J by 3 bases, 8 bases remained unmatched. The CDR3 contains 15 residues. These sequences were also reported in another study, on T cells expressing NK-cell markers. This second study says: Scientists made TCR beta cDNA using 5'RACE template switching with UMIs. Underlying the TCR beta repertoires were sorted CD3+CD56+NKG2C+, CD3+CD56+NKG2C- and CD3+CD56-NKG2C+ T cells. An anti-gamma-delta TCR antibody restricted sorting to alpha-beta TCR T cells in several experiments. The CD3+CD56-NKG2C+ fraction of a handful of donors was also led by these clonotypes.

This TCR derives from a man aged 50 to 60 who received an inactivated influenza vaccine. The source was PBMCs from blood, collected on the day of vaccination. The V call is TRBV12-3 or TRBV12-4, the J call TRBJ2-1; the match to TRBD1 covers 7 bases. CDR3 bases: TGTGCCAGCAGCTGGTCCAGGGGGTTCTACAATGAGCAGTTCTTC. Its translation: CASSWSRGFYNEQFF.